The 32 T cell receptor beta chains below come from one sample, sequenced in a study of blood T cells in healthy people across ages. A second PCR, run for roughly 7 to 11 cycles, used a sample-barcoded 5' primer plus a J-beta primer mix. TCRdb recomputed calls from the 5' RACE reads with MiXCR, one row per CDR3 protein. The sample has 1.8 million or so distinct CDR3 sequences; about two fifths are singletons. The sequenced sample consisted of blood. Receptors originate from a human donor in good health.

The genes are TRBV20-1 and TRBJ2-5, with no clear D. Trimming removed 0 bases at V and 5 bases at J, with 10 bases between. Per germline, CDR1 DFQATT and CDR2 SNEGSKA (reference sequence). The CDR3 contains 13 residues. The CDR3 spells CSAREVPTETQYF. The CDR3 DNA follows: TGCAGTGCTAGAGAGGTTCCGACGGAGACCCAGTACTTC.

This chain links TRBV9 with TRBJ1-1, with 8 bases lining up with TRBD1. There are 15 residues in the CDR3. After removal of 3 bases from V and 5 bases from J, the junction contained 9 bases not matched to a gene. CDR1 is SGDLS and CDR2 is YYNGEE in the germline V gene. In DNA, the CDR3 is TGTGCCAGCAGCGCCTCGACAGGGGTGGGAACTGAAGCTTTCTTT. As protein: CASSASTGVGTEAFF.

In the case of this clonotype: The junction departs from germline at one end; a sequencing error may be responsible. V gene TRBV5-1 combines with J gene TRBJ1-2; 8 positions match TRBD1. This CDR3 region has 15 residues. Germline V gene sequence: CDR1 SGHRS, CDR2 YFSETQ. The CDR3 here is CANSDTDRDNYGYTF. The CDR3 coding sequence is TGCGCCAACAGCGATACGGACAGGGACAATTATGGCTACACCTTC.

A note on this clonotype: An end of the junction does not agree with germline; a read error may underlie this. The chain joins TRBV3-1 to TRBJ2-5, with a possible D match to TRBD2 (5 bases). In germline, CDR1 is LGHDT, CDR2 YNNKEL (reference sequence). This CDR3 region has 16 residues. In DNA form, the CDR3 reads TGTGCCAACAGCCCTATTAGGACTCTCCTGAGGGAGACCCAGTACTTC. It encodes CANSPIRTLLRETQYF.

This clonotype was observed a few times. The V gene is TRBV6-4, the J gene TRBJ2-7; maybe TRBD1 (6 bases). The germline CDR1 and CDR2 sequences are MRHNA and SNTAGT. CDR3 length equals 10 residues. V shed 6 bases and J shed 9 bases, with 9 bases lying between them. The CDR3 sequence: CASRDSGQYF. The CDR3 DNA sequence: TGTGCCAGCAGGGACAGCGGGCAGTACTTC.

This chain joins TRBV27 and TRBJ2-4; 10 bases are a match to TRBD1. The junction had 17 bases not matched to a gene; V was cut back by 5 bases and J by 13 bases. Germline V lookup: CDR1 MNHEY, CDR2 SMNVEV (reference sequence). The CDR3 loop spans 16 amino acids. DNA for the CDR3: TGTGCCAGCAGTGACCCACGACAGGGGGCAACTGTGAAGCAGTACTTC. Translated, it gives CASSDPRQGATVKQYF.

A remark on this clonotype: The CDR3 does not end in the conserved phenylalanine or tryptophan, so this is likely a read error. The chain links TRBV7-2 to TRBJ1-2; TRBD1 might be the D (5 bases). The CDR3 covers 15 residues. Germline V gene sequence: CDR1 SGHTA, CDR2 FQGNSA. The V gene lost 5 bases and the J gene lost 8 bases, with 21 bases spanning the gap. CDR3 residues: CASSPGGLKDRGYTC. The CDR3 bases are TGTGCCAGCAGCCCTGGGGGGTTGAAGGACCGGGGCTACACCTGC.

This clonotype occurred many times. The chain recombines TRBV10-3 with TRBJ2-7, with 10 nucleotides matching TRBD1. V lost 4 bases, J lost 1 base, and 16 bases stayed unmatched. There are 19 residues in the CDR3. Germline assignment: CDR1 ENHRY and CDR2 SYGVKD. This chain's CDR3 is CAISVRGHGGTGVSYEQYF. The CDR3 DNA sequence: TGTGCCATCAGTGTTAGAGGTCATGGCGGGACAGGGGTTTCCTACGAGCAGTACTTC.

There are a few counts of this clonotype. The J gene is TRBJ1-2, the V gene TRBV7-2; D might be TRBD1 (6 bases). The CDR3 loop spans 17 amino acids. CDR1 and CDR2 from the germline V gene are SGHTA and FQGNSA. Trimming pared 0 bases from V and 8 bases from J, leaving 22 bases between. The CDR3 here is CASSLAGAGGTQGGYTF. DNA for the CDR3: TGTGCCAGCAGCTTAGCCGGGGCTGGGGGAACTCAGGGGGGCTACACCTTC. Using reference TRBV7-2 and TRBJ1-2 for the parts outside the CDR3, the full variable domain is GAGVSQSPSNKVTEKGKDVELRCDPISGHTALYWYRQSLGQGLEFLIYFQGNSAPDKSGLPSDRFSAERTGGSVSTLTIQRTQQEDSAVYLCASSLAGAGGTQGGYTFGSGTRLTVV.

The CDR3 protein is CASSSQAGSQETQYF. DNA of the CDR3: TGTGCCAGCAGCTCCCAGGCCGGGTCCCAAGAGACCCAGTACTTC. The chain employs TRBV7-3 and TRBJ2-5; no firm D call. Germline CDR1 is SGHTA and CDR2 is FQGTGA. The CDR3 consists of 15 residues. V was pared by 4 bases and J by 1 base, with 13 bases between.

Only a few counts were recorded for this clonotype. The chain uses TRBV6-1 and TRBJ1-4, with unresolved D. This CDR3 comprises 15 residues. Trimming removed 3 bases from V and 3 bases from J, with 11 bases in between. Germline-derived CDR1 and CDR2 are MNHNS and SASEGT. CDR3 DNA sequence: TGTGCCAGCAGTGATATAGGAAGGGCTAATGAAAAACTGTTTTTT. It is translated as CASSDIGRANEKLFF.

This clonotype was detected a few times. This chain links TRBV29-1 with TRBJ2-3; D ambiguous. This CDR3 contains 15 residues. Germline CDR1 and CDR2: SQVTM and ANQGSEA. V was trimmed by 4 bases and J by 1 base, leaving 15 bases between them. The CDR3 region is CSVVRPRVGTDTQYF. The DNA of the CDR3 is TGCAGCGTTGTGCGCCCTCGGGTCGGCACAGATACGCAGTATTTT.

The chain combines TRBV3-1 with TRBJ2-7, with D perhaps matching TRBD1 or TRBD2 (5 bases each). V was trimmed by 2 bases and J by 4 bases, leaving 33 bases between them. Looked up from germline, CDR1 is LGHDT and CDR2 is YNNKEL (reference sequence). This CDR3 contains 21 residues. CDR3: CASSQLYAGTGRPTGKYEQYF. As DNA, the CDR3 is TGTGCCAGCAGCCAACTTTATGCTGGGACGGGAAGACCCACTGGGAAATACGAGCAGTACTTC.

The chain is built from TRBV7-8 and TRBJ2-7; 8 bases map to TRBD1. The junction had 7 bases not matched to a gene; V was cut back by 2 bases and J by 4 bases. The CDR3 runs to 15 residues. Germline CDR1 SGHVS, CDR2 FQNEAQ. The CDR3 sequence: CASSLIIQGGYEQYF. The CDR3 bases are TGTGCCAGCAGCTTAATTATACAGGGGGGTTACGAGCAGTACTTC.

This clonotype occurred many times. The rearrangement links TRBV30 to TRBJ2-5; D is perhaps TRBD2 (5 bases). The ends were cut back, 7 bases at V and 2 bases at J, with 17 bases in the middle. The CDR3 has 14 amino acids. Germline V CDR1 and CDR2: GTSNPN, SVGIG (reference sequence). The CDR3 sequence is CASSRTPGQETQYF. As DNA, the CDR3 is TGTGCCTCCTCCCGGACTCCCGGACAAGAGACCCAGTACTTC.

The chain recombines TRBV5-5 with TRBJ2-1; the D is unclear. With 1 base removed from V and 6 bases from J, the gap between germline ends came to 11 bases. CDR1 SGHKS and CDR2 YYEKEE come from the germline V gene (reference sequence). There are 14 residues in the CDR3. CDR3 bases: TGTGCCAGCAGCTTGAGCCAGAGCCCCAATGAGCAGTTCTTC. Protein product: CASSLSQSPNEQFF.

The rearrangement uses TRBV29-1 and TRBJ1-1; tentative D call: TRBD1 (5 bases). Germline assignment: CDR1 SQVTM and CDR2 ANQGSEA. Trimming shortened V by 5 bases and J by 3 bases, and 13 bases separated the two germline ends. This CDR3 spans 13 amino acids. The CDR3 sequence is CSVIRQLDTEAFF. The CDR3, as DNA: TGCAGCGTTATCCGACAGCTGGACACTGAAGCTTTCTTT.

CDR3 protein: CSAWGGLGYTF. The DNA for the CDR3 is TGCAGTGCTTGGGGGGGTCTTGGCTACACCTTC. V is TRBV20-1 and J is TRBJ1-2; D perhaps matches TRBD1 (5 bases). Trimming took 5 bases from V and 7 from J, leaving 11 bases between them. The CDR3 extends over 11 amino acids. Germline V gives CDR1 DFQATT, CDR2 SNEGSKA (reference sequence).

This clonotype was counted only a few times. The rearrangement uses TRBV30 and TRBJ2-1, with D uncertain. V was pared by 2 bases and J by 10 bases, with 9 bases between. CDR1 is GTSNPN and CDR2 is SVGIG in the germline V gene (reference sequence). The CDR3 loop spans 11 amino acids. The CDR3 nucleotides are TGTGCCTGGAGTTACCTACAGGAGCAGTTCTTC. It is translated as CAWSYLQEQFF.

At least ten counts were recorded for this clonotype. The chain combines TRBV27 with TRBJ1-2; unclear D gene. Trimming left V 5 bases short and J 4 bases short, with 11 bases between. The germline V gene encodes CDR1 MNHEY and CDR2 SMNVEV (reference sequence). This CDR3 region has 13 residues. CDR3 region: CASSRERSYGYTF. The DNA of the CDR3 is TGTGCCAGCAGTCGCGAACGTAGCTATGGCTACACCTTC.

The V gene is TRBV4-3, the J gene TRBJ1-2; 9 positions match TRBD1. The CDR3 covers 18 residues. V was clipped by 0 bases and J by 1 base; unmatched bases: 9. The germline gives CDR1 LGHNA, CDR2 YSLEER. The CDR3 reads CASSQDRTGAHINYGYTF. DNA of the CDR3: TGCGCCAGCAGCCAAGATAGGACAGGGGCTCATATTAACTATGGCTACACCTTC.

This clonotype was recorded only once. The chain uses TRBV9 and TRBJ1-2; weak D call: TRBD1 (6 bases). In germline, CDR1 is SGDLS, CDR2 YYNGEE. The CDR3 consists of 15 residues. V lost 4 bases and J lost 4, with 17 bases in between. The CDR3 DNA follows: TGTGCCAGCAGCCAAGGGCGAGGGACATGCTATGGCTACACCTTC. This gives the protein CASSQGRGTCYGYTF.

This clonotype was observed a few times. The chain joins TRBV28 to TRBJ2-6; D not certain. This CDR3 region has 14 residues. Trimming cost V 8 bases and J 0 bases, with 8 bases left between them. Germline CDR1 and CDR2: MDHEN and SYDVKM. CDR3 region: CASWTASGANVLTF. DNA of the CDR3: TGTGCCAGCTGGACCGCCTCTGGGGCCAACGTCCTGACTTTC.

Many counts were recorded for this clonotype. This chain uses TRBV7-2 with TRBJ2-7; weak D call: TRBD2 (5 bases). The CDR3 extends over 12 amino acids. The V gene's germline CDR1 is SGHTA and CDR2 FQGNSA. Trimming pared 5 bases from V and 6 bases from J, leaving 11 bases between. The CDR3 spells CASSITRGEQYF. In DNA form, the CDR3 reads TGTGCCAGCAGCATTACTAGAGGCGAGCAGTACTTC.

This chain connects TRBV5-1 to TRBJ1-2; D remains ambiguous. This CDR3 region has 12 residues. The V end was cut by 6 bases, the J end by 4 bases, with 10 bases between. In germline, CDR1 is SGHRS, CDR2 YFSETQ. The CDR3 DNA reads as TGCGCCAGCATGCCACGAGGCTATGGCTACACCTTC. Translated, it gives CASMPRGYGYTF.

This clonotype came up a few times. The chain couples TRBV6-1 to TRBJ2-6; D remains ambiguous. Germline values: CDR1 MNHNS, CDR2 SASEGT. Trimming took off 7 bases at V and 0 bases at J, with 7 bases between the two ends. The CDR3 totals 14 residues. CDR3 residues: CASMSFSGANVLTF. CDR3 DNA: TGTGCCAGCATGAGTTTCTCTGGGGCCAACGTCCTGACTTTC.

V and J are TRBV20-1 and TRBJ2-5, with 7 bases lining up with TRBD2. Per the germline V gene, CDR1 is DFQATT and CDR2 is SNEGSKA (reference sequence). The junction had 6 bases not matched to a gene; V was cut back by 6 bases and J by 5 bases. The CDR3 totals 12 residues. As DNA, the CDR3 is TGCAGTGCACCCGGGGAGGGTGAGACCCAGTACTTC. Translated: CSAPGEGETQYF.

This clonotype turned up a few times. The chain combines TRBV6-5 with TRBJ2-7; D is perhaps TRBD2 (6 bases). Germline CDR1 and CDR2: MNHEY and SVGAGI. With 6 bases removed from V and 4 bases from J, the gap between germline ends came to 13 bases. This CDR3 has 13 amino acids. The CDR3, as DNA: TGTGCCAGCAGGGGGGGAGCCCCTTACGAGCAGTACTTC. This gives the protein CASRGGAPYEQYF.

The chain is built from TRBV2 and TRBJ1-4; D might be TRBD1 (5 bases). V was pared by 4 bases and J by 4 bases, with 10 bases between. CDR3 length: 14 amino acids. Germline CDR1 and CDR2: SNHLY and FYNNEI. CDR3 amino acids: CASSVGEINEKLFF. DNA for the CDR3: TGTGCCAGCAGTGTAGGGGAGATTAATGAAAAACTGTTTTTT.

This clonotype has ten or more counts. The rearrangement joins TRBV7-9 to TRBJ2-1, with D uncertain. CDR3 length: 15 amino acids. Trimming cost V 2 bases and J 2 bases, with 10 bases left between them. Germline V gene lookup returns CDR1 SEHNR and CDR2 FQNEAQ (reference sequence). The CDR3 nucleotides are TGTGCCAGCAGCTTAACCACCGGCGCCTACAATGAGCAGTTCTTC. The encoded protein is CASSLTTGAYNEQFF.

There are a few counts of this clonotype. This rearrangement joins TRBV29-1 to TRBJ2-1; 8 bases align to TRBD2. Trimming removed 7 bases from V and 7 bases from J; junction bases left unmatched: 15. There are 15 residues in the CDR3. From germline, CDR1 is SQVTM and CDR2 ANQGSEA. CDR3: CSGGWFSGGANEQFF. The CDR3 DNA follows: TGCAGCGGTGGGTGGTTTTCGGGGGGGGCGAATGAGCAGTTCTTC.

This clonotype was picked up a small number of times. The J gene is TRBJ1-1, the V gene TRBV7-2; D is unresolved. V shed 3 bases and J shed 6 bases, with 11 bases lying between them. CDR3 length: 13 residues. Germline assignment: CDR1 SGHTA and CDR2 FQGNSA. CDR3 amino acids: CASSFSSGAEAFF. CDR3 bases: TGTGCCAGCAGCTTTAGTTCTGGAGCTGAAGCTTTCTTT.